This TCR beta chain was captured in a study of blood T cell repertoires in COVID-19. Participants were placed into cohorts based on the clinical history they reported. Recovered participants had two consecutive negative NP/OP PCR tests, healthcare professional clearance, or symptom resolution. V lost 2 bases to trimming and J lost 7 bases, with 9 bases between them. The length of the CDR3 is 12 residues. Germline CDR1 and CDR2: SEHNR and FQNEAQ (reference sequence). Some clones are missing from TCRdb's copy, which holds only in-frame ones; the method was immunoSEQ multiplex PCR. The table includes roughly 180,000 clones, more than 80% detected once.

The TCR sequence derives from a middle-aged man who had recovered from COVID-19. V and J are TRBV7-9 and TRBJ2-7, with D perhaps TRBD2 (5 bases). Specimen: PBMCs or T cells enriched from blood (not recorded which). CDR3 sequence: CASSLLPGEQYF. The CDR3 bases are TGTGCCAGCAGCTTACTCCCGGGAGAGCAGTACTTC. The complete variable domain, with remaining parts taken from reference TRBV7-9 and TRBJ2-7, reads DTGVSQNPRHKITKRGQNVTFRCDPISEHNRLYWYRQTLGQGPEFLTYFQNEAQLEKSRLLSDRFSAERPKGSFSTLEIQRTEQGDSAMYLCASSLLPGEQYFGPGTRLTVT.